This passage covers 26 T cell receptor delta chains from one sample sequenced in a study of γδ T cells in repeated Plasmodium falciparum infection. TCRdb re-processed the multiplex PCR reads using CATT. This sample has 80,000 to 95,000 delta-chain clones; almost 1.5% occur once, and the top ten carry under 9.5%. Vgamma9/Vdelta2+ and Vdelta2-negative gammadelta T cells were flow-sorted from PBMC for bulk sequencing. Sequenced input: gamma-delta T cells from blood. The receptor set was obtained from a pool of human donors (malaria-infected and uninfected, not separated).

This clone was counted only a few times. The protein TCRdb gives is from a much larger clone and does not agree with this DNA's translation at residue 11, likely a read error; the protein shown here comes from the DNA. CDR3 region: CALGELRWGVTDKLIF. The CDR3 DNA sequence: TGTGCTCTTGGGGAACTAAGGTGGGGGGTCACCGATAAACTCATCTTT. This rearrangement joins TRDV1 to TRDJ1, with TRDD3 as a possible D gene (6 bases). TCRdb records no J gene; here it was assigned by comparing the DNA to germline. There are 16 residues in the CDR3. Per germline, CDR1 TSWWSYY and CDR2 QGS. Trimming left V 0 bases short and J 1 base short, with 12 bases between.

This clone was counted between two and nine times. A far larger clone is one nucleotide away, so this likely arose from a read error. This same CDR3 is encoded by further DNA sequences in the sample. This chain uses TRDV1 with TRDJ1, with 7 bases matching TRDD3. TCRdb gives no J gene; it was assigned here by matching the DNA to germline. The CDR3 consists of 19 residues. Germline V CDR1 and CDR2: TSWWSYY, QGS. J was trimmed by 0 bases and V by 3 bases; bases with no gene match: 16. The CDR3 DNA reads as TGTGCTCTTGGGGACTCCCATCGAAGCGGATACGTATACACCGATAAACTCATCTTT. Translating gives CALGDSHRSGYVYTDKLIF.

This clone was counted a few times. TCRdb's protein, taken from a much larger clone, differs from this DNA's translation at residue 26, likely owing to a read error; the protein displayed comes from the DNA. The V gene is TRDV1, the J gene TRDJ1; TRDD3 agrees at 9 bases. The J gene, missing from TCRdb, was assigned here through DNA to germline matching. This CDR3 is built from 30 residues. Looked up from germline, CDR1 is TSWWSYY and CDR2 is QGS. For the CDR3, the DNA is TGTGCTCTTGGGGAACTAGGGACCAGGAGAATAAGGTCTACAACAGGTGGGGGATATTCTGGCCCTCTATTTACCGGTAAACTCATCTTT. Translated: CALGELGTRRIRSTTGGGYSGPLFTGKLIF.

Concerning this clone itself: TCRdb records a much larger clone's protein for this DNA, with a difference at residue 5 that likely arises from a read error; the protein given is the translation of the DNA. The rearrangement links TRDV2 to TRDJ3; D uncertain. In the absence of a J gene in TCRdb, the DNA was matched to germline to assign it here. CDR1 is GEAIGNYY, CDR2 EKD, per germline. Trimming removed 4 bases at V and 0 bases at J, with 9 bases between. This CDR3 has 16 amino acids. The DNA for the CDR3 is TGTGCCTGTGATGGATTCCGCTCCTGGGACACCCGACAGATGTTTTTC. Translation gives CACDGFRSWDTRQMFF.

In its sample, this clone was seen a few times. A far larger clone differs by one base, so this is likely a read error. The sample holds other DNA sequences that translate to the same CDR3. The chain joins TRDV2 to TRDJ2, with a possible D match to TRDD3 (5 bases). The J gene, not given by TCRdb, was assigned here from a germline match of the nucleotide sequence. Per the germline V gene, CDR1 is GEAIGNYY and CDR2 is EKD. Trimming left V 2 bases short and J 2 bases short, with 5 bases between. The CDR3 loop spans 13 amino acids. This CDR3 is CACDRGLTAQLFF. Written as DNA, the CDR3 is TGTGCCTGTGACAGGGGGTTGACAGCACAACTCTTCTTT.

This clone appeared a few times. This is likely an artifact of a read error, given a far larger clone one base away. The sample has other DNA sequences that encode this CDR3 too. The J gene is TRDJ2, the V gene TRDV2, with 13 bases lining up with TRDD3. CDR1 GEAIGNYY and CDR2 EKD come from the germline V gene. The CDR3 consists of 17 residues. DNA of the CDR3: TGTGCCTGTGACCACGTACTGGGGGATACGGAAACAGCGCAACTCTTCTTT. Amino acid sequence: CACDHVLGDTETAQLFF.

The sample holds a few counts of this clone. The protein recorded in TCRdb matches a much larger clone and deviates from this DNA's translation at residue 18, suggesting a read error; the protein here is obtained by translating the DNA. The V segment is TRDV1, and no J call was made; TRDD3 is the table's D call and was not checked against the DNA. The CDR3 has 19 amino acids. CDR1 TSWWSYY and CDR2 QGS come from the germline V gene. CDR3 sequence (DNA): TGTGCTCTTGGGGAACTCCTACCTCTGGGGGACGTGTACACCGATAAACTCACCTTT. Encoded protein: CALGELLPLGDVYTDKLTF.

With regard to this clone: A far more abundant clone sits one base away, making this likely a read error. The same CDR3 also results from other DNA sequences found in this sample. The chain joins TRDV2 to TRDJ1; D unresolved. Matching the DNA to germline supplied the J gene, which TCRdb does not give. The CDR3 is 16 amino acids. V dropped 4 bases and J dropped 0 bases, with 17 bases sitting between them. Germline CDR1 reads GEAIGNYY; CDR2 reads EKD. The CDR3 region is CACDTDKGSDTDKLIF. The CDR3 coding sequence is TGTGCCTGTGATACCGACAAAGGGAGCGACACCGATAAACTCATCTTT.

The table lists this clone with many counts. The protein TCRdb gives is from a much larger clone and does not agree with this DNA's translation at residue 15, likely a read error; the protein shown here comes from the DNA. The chain employs TRDV2 and TRDJ3; TRDD3 matches at 10 bases. The CDR3 length is 17 residues. Germline CDR1 is GEAIGNYY and CDR2 is EKD. CDR3 nucleotides: TGTGCCTGTGACTCTACTGGGGGATCCTGGGACACCCGACAGGTGTTTTTC. Residues: CACDSTGGSWDTRQVFF.

Turning to this clone: The protein that TCRdb holds for this DNA derives from a much larger clone and differs from the translated DNA at residue 13, which likely indicates a read error; the protein shown here is translated from the DNA. The chain uses TRDV2 and TRDJ1; a weak D match, TRDD3 (6 bases). Looked up from germline, CDR1 is GEAIGNYY and CDR2 is EKD. The CDR3 contains 17 residues. CDR3 protein: CACDTVGVTLYTNKLIF. CDR3 sequence (DNA): TGTGCCTGTGACACCGTGGGGGTTACTCTGTACACCAATAAACTCATCTTT.

A few counts support this clone. It differs at one base from a far larger clone, so likely a read error. In the same sample, other DNA sequences code for this CDR3. The chain is built from TRDV2 and TRDJ1; 11 positions agree with TRDD3. TCRdb is silent on the J gene; assignment here came from matching the DNA to germline. Germline lookup yields CDR1 GEAIGNYY and CDR2 EKD. Trimming at V came to 1 base and at J to 0 bases, leaving 18 bases not matched to a gene. This CDR3 has 21 amino acids. DNA of the CDR3: TGTGCCTGTGACACAGCGTACTGGGGGATAGACTCCCCTATCGACACCGATAAACTCATCTTT. Translation: CACDTAYWGIDSPIDTDKLIF.

As regards this clone: With only one base between it and a far larger clone, this is likely a read error. Other DNA sequences from this sample encode an identical CDR3 as well. The chain has TRDV1 and TRDJ1; possibly TRDD3 for D (7 bases). No J gene was available from TCRdb, and it was assigned here by a germline match of the DNA. Germline V CDR1 and CDR2: TSWWSYY, QGS. The CDR3 spans 22 residues. Trimming shortened V by 0 bases and J by 3 bases, and 32 bases separated the two germline ends. In nucleotides, the CDR3 is TGTGCTCTTGGGGAACTAGCGTTTCGCCCCTTCCGCCGCGCTGGGGGCCCCGATAAACTCATCTTT. Encoded protein: CALGELAFRPFRRAGGPDKLIF.

The table lists this clone with a few counts. TCRdb lists the protein of a much larger clone for this DNA, which differs at residue 4, so this is likely a read error; the protein given here is translated from the DNA itself. The chain is built from TRDV2 and TRDJ1; 10 bases are shared with TRDD3. As TCRdb names no J gene, one was assigned here on the basis of a DNA match to germline. With 5 bases clipped from V and 0 bases from J, the junction kept 17 bases outside the gene matches. Germline loops: CDR1 GEAIGNYY, CDR2 EKD. The CDR3 is 19 residues long. This chain's CDR3 is CACVSIGVVTGGYTDKLIF. Here the CDR3 DNA reads TGTGCCTGTGTCTCCATAGGGGTCGTTACTGGGGGATACACCGATAAACTCATCTTT.

With respect to this clone: A much larger clone differs from this one at a single base, so this may be a read error. This same CDR3 is encoded by further DNA sequences in the sample. The chain carries TRDV1 and TRDJ3; possible D gene TRDD3, 9 bases. Germline assignment: CDR1 TSWWSYY and CDR2 QGS. The CDR3 is made up of 25 amino acids. V dropped 6 bases and J dropped 2 bases, with 38 bases sitting between them. In nucleotides, the CDR3 is TGTGCTCTTGGAGAAACCTTCCTAACGCACCGTCCGAACTGGGGGACCCCCTGGGACACCCGACAGATGTTTTTC. This sequence encodes CALGETFLTHRPNWGTPWDTRQMFF.

This clone was picked up many times. This likely reflects a read error, since a far larger clone is one base away. The genes are TRDV2 and TRDJ1, with TRDD3 identical over 10 bases. Germline lookup yields CDR1 GEAIGNYY and CDR2 EKD. J lost 1 base, V lost 3 bases, and 22 bases had no gene match. The length of the CDR3 is 21 residues. The CDR3 spells CACDAYWGMTSGASGTDKLIF. The CDR3 nucleotides read TGTGCCTGTGACGCGTACTGGGGGATGACTTCGGGTGCGAGTGGCACCGATAAACTCATCTTT.

A word on this clone: This likely reflects a read error, since a far larger clone is one base away. Other DNA sequences within the sample encode an identical CDR3. CDR3 sequence reads: CALGNSGYWGIRVLYTDKLIF. CDR3 bases: TGTGCTCTTGGGAATTCGGGGTACTGGGGGATACGCGTCCTGTACACCGATAAACTCATCTTT. The gene calls are TRDV1 and TRDJ1; 13 bases align to TRDD3. The CDR3 length is 21 residues. V shed 5 bases and J 0 bases; nucleotides not matched to a gene: 18. From germline, CDR1 is TSWWSYY and CDR2 QGS.

This clone was counted between two and nine times. The TCRdb record carries a much larger clone's protein, which differs from this DNA's translation at residue 19; a read error is the likely cause, and the protein listed here is the DNA translation. The V gene is listed as TRDV2; no J gene was called; the table's D call, TRDD3, was not checked against the DNA. CDR1 is GEAIGNYY and CDR2 is EKD in the germline V gene. This CDR3 is 20 amino acids long. CDR3 nucleotides: TGTGCCTGTGTGAGGAGAGCCGATACTGGGGGATACGCTCGAACCGATAAACTCACCTTT. Translation: CACVRRADTGGYARTDKLTF.

Regarding this clone: TCRdb has a much larger clone's protein, which differs at residue 12 from the translation of this DNA, likely because of a read error; what is shown is the protein translated from the DNA. The chain links TRAV38-2/DV8 to TRDJ1; TRDD3 matches at 11 bases. The J gene was not available in TCRdb and was assigned here by matching the DNA to germline segments. This CDR3 has 21 residues. The V segment lost 0 bases and the J segment 4 bases; nucleotides outside the gene matches: 20. The germline CDR1 and CDR2 sequences are TSESDYY and QEAYKQQN. CDR3 in amino acids: CAYRSGQILPYPTGGYDKLIF. The CDR3 DNA follows: TGTGCTTATAGGAGCGGCCAGATCCTACCGTACCCAACTGGGGGATACGATAAACTCATCTTT.

This clone was picked up a small number of times. This chain connects TRDV1 to TRDJ1, with 7 bases lining up with TRDD3. No J gene was available from TCRdb, and it was assigned here by a germline match of the DNA. Germline CDR1 reads TSWWSYY; CDR2 reads QGS. The CDR3 spans 16 residues. The ends lost 0 bases at V and 7 bases at J; junction bases unmatched: 11. Written as DNA, the CDR3 is TGTGCTCTTGGGGAACTAGGCAGTTCTACTGGGGTTAAACTCATCTTT. Protein sequence: CALGELGSSTGVKLIF.

The chain uses TRDV1 and TRDJ1; D call uncertain. The J gene, left out of TCRdb, was set here by checking the DNA against germline. CDR3 length: 16 residues. Germline V gene data show CDR1 as TSWWSYY and CDR2 as QGS. V was shortened by 2 bases and J by 5 bases, with 18 bases between the two germline ends. The CDR3 coding sequence is TGTGCTCTTGGGGAATCCCTATTATTACTGAAAGATAAACTCATCTTT. Protein product: CALGESLLLLKDKLIF.

This clone showed up just a few times. TCRdb assigns this DNA the protein of a much larger clone, which departs from its translation at residue 12; this likely reflects a read error, and the protein shown comes from translating the DNA. J is TRDJ2 and V is TRDV2; 11 positions match TRDD3. TCRdb does not report a J gene; here it was assigned by matching the DNA to germline references. Germline loops: CDR1 GEAIGNYY, CDR2 EKD. V was pared by 1 base and J by 1 base, with 10 bases of the junction left unmatched. The CDR3 covers 19 residues. The CDR3 region has the DNA TGTGCCTGTGACACTTTAGACTGGGGGATAACCAGTTTGACAGCACAACTCTTCTTT. Its protein product is CACDTLDWGITSLTAQLFF.

This clone was seen a few times. Translating this DNA gives a protein that differs at residue 12 from the TCRdb one, which belongs to a much larger clone; a read error is likely, and the protein shown is this translation. The chain combines TRDV2 with TRDJ2; 11 bases line up with TRDD3. Assignment of the J gene here rests on matching the DNA to germline, because TCRdb gives none. The CDR3 sequence is 15 residues long. In germline, CDR1 is GEAIGNYY, CDR2 EKD. CDR3 sequence (DNA): TGTGCCTGTGACTGGGGGATACGCGGGACAGCACTACTCTTCTTT. Translation gives CACDWGIRGTALLFF.

Concerning this clone: A read error is likely here: a far larger clone is one base away. Different DNA sequences within this sample yield the same CDR3. The V gene was identified as TRDV1, while no J gene was called; TRDD3 reflects the table's D call only, with no check against the DNA. Germline loops: CDR1 TSWWSYY, CDR2 QGS. The CDR3 contains 21 residues. CDR3 protein: CALGELLLRGSGGLSPHKLIF. CDR3 in DNA: TGTGCTCTTGGGGAACTACTCCTACGTGGCTCTGGGGGCCTCTCCCCCCATAAACTCATCTTC.

About this clone: The likely explanation is a read error, given a far larger clone one base away. This sample also contains other DNA sequences that code for the same CDR3. This rearrangement joins TRDV1 to TRDJ1, with D perhaps matching TRDD2 or TRDD3 (7 bases each). The J gene, absent from TCRdb, was called here by matching the DNA to germline. V was cut by 5 bases and J by 10 bases, with 41 bases left in between. The CDR3 contains 21 residues. Germline V gene data show CDR1 as TSWWSYY and CDR2 as QGS. The CDR3: CALGPPRPFLQDLLGMMGLIF. CDR3 sequence (DNA): TGTGCTCTTGGGCCCCCACGGCCCTTCCTCCAAGATCTACTGGGGATGATGGGACTCATCTTT.

As regards this clone: TCRdb assigns this DNA the protein of a much larger clone, which departs from its translation at residue 7; this likely reflects a read error, and the protein shown comes from translating the DNA. The chain links TRDV1 to TRDJ1, with 7 bases aligning to TRDD3. V lost 1 base to trimming and J lost 0 bases; unmatched junction nucleotides: 14. This CDR3 is 19 amino acids long. Germline V gives CDR1 TSWWSYY, CDR2 QGS. The CDR3 coding sequence is TGTGCTCTTGGGGAACACAGGGGAGTACTGGGGCCGTACACCGATAAACTCATCTTT. Its protein is CALGEHRGVLGPYTDKLIF.

For this clone: For this DNA, TCRdb reports the protein of a much larger clone, which diverges at residue 12, most likely from a read error; the protein presented here is translated directly from the DNA. The chain joins TRDV3 to TRDJ1; possibly TRDD2 for D (5 bases). The J gene is absent in TCRdb and was assigned here via DNA matching to germline. Germline V gene lookup returns CDR1 TVYSNPD and CDR2 GDNSRS (reference sequence). The CDR3 extends over 16 amino acids. Here the CDR3 reads CAFSTFVPLPTGKLIF. CDR3 in DNA: TGTGCCTTTAGTACCTTCGTACCCCTCCCCACCGGTAAACTCATCTTT.